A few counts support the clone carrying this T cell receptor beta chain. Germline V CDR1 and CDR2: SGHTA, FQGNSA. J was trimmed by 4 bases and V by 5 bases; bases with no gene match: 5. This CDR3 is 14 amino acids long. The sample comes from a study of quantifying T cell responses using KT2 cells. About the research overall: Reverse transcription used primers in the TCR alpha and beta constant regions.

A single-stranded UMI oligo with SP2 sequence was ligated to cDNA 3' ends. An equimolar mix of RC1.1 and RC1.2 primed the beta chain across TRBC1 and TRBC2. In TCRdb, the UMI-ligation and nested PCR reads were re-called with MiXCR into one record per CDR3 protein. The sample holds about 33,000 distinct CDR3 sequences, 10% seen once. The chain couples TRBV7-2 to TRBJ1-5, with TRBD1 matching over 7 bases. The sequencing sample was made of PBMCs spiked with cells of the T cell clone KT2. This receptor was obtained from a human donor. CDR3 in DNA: TGTGCCAGCAGCCTAAGACAGGGTAATCAGCCCCAGCATTTT. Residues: CASSLRQGNQPQHF.